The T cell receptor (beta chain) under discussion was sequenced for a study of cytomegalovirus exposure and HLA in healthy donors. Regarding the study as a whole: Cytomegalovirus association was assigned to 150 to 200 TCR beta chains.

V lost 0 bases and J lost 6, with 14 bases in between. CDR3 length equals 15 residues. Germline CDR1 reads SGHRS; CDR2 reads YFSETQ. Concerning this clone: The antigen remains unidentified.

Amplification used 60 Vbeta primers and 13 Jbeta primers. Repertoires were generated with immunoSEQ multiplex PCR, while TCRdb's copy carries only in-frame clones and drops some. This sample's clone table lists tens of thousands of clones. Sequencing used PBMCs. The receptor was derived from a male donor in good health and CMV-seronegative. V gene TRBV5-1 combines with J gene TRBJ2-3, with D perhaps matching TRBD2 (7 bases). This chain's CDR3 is CASSLGAGAGDTQYF. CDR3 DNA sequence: TGCGCCAGCAGCTTGGGCGCGGGGGCAGGGGATACGCAGTATTTT.